The entry below gives a single TCR beta chain sequence along with its context. Its antigen remains unidentified. CDR3 length: 12 residues. V gave up 8 bases and J gave up 2 bases, with 6 bases separating them. Germline CDR1 and CDR2: MNHNY and SVGAGI (reference sequence). The sample originates from a study of T cell repertoires in cytomegalovirus infection. Looking at the study overall: Use of recently identified HLA-C-restricted and well-studied HLA-B-restricted CMV epitopes was part of the study. Public TCR beta signatures provided an indication of both CMV infection and a matching HLA type. Study-wide results and caveats: Carriage of CMV together with the relevant HLA was identifiable through cumulative public TCR beta family frequency. Dominant in the ex vivo response were TCR beta clonotypes restricted by HLA-C and specific for CMV.

TCRdb redid the calling of the reads with MiXCR, one entry per CDR3 protein. The profile shows approximately 910,000 distinct CDR3 sequences, roughly 31% of them singletons. This clonotype was obtained from a human donor in good health (CMV status not recorded). Some clones in this sample may be carry-over from other donors' samples. Specimen: cultured CD8+ T cells from PBMCs, collected from culture after CMV antigen stimulation. The rearrangement joins TRBV6-6 to TRBJ2-2, with D perhaps being TRBD1 or TRBD2 (5 bases each). CDR3 sequence: CASGDNTGELFF. The DNA for the CDR3 is TGTGCCAGCGGGGACAACACCGGGGAGCTGTTTTTT.